The clone carrying this T cell receptor (beta chain) occurred many times. The data belong to a study of T cells of healthy individuals. Each CDR3 protein gets one entry after TCRdb re-called the 5' RACE reads with MiXCR. The table shows 55,000 to 65,000 distinct CDR3 sequences, with under 20% occurring only once. Germline V gives CDR1 MNHEY, CDR2 SVGAGI. Trimming took 6 bases from V and 3 from J, leaving 17 bases between them. The CDR3 extends over 15 amino acids. The chain combines TRBV6-5 with TRBJ1-2, with D possibly matching TRBD1 (6 bases). This TCR derives from a human donor in good health. As DNA, the CDR3 is TGTGCCAGCAGCCCCCAACAGGGAGGGGACTATGGCTACACCTTC. Translation gives CASSPQQGGDYGYTF.